Listed below are T cell receptor beta chains from one sample, sequenced in a study of T cell responses to AZD1222 COVID-19 vaccine. The assay was immunoSEQ multiplex PCR, and TCRdb's table has in-frame clones only and misses some. Of 90,000 to 130,000 clones in the sample, roughly 89% are singletons; the top ten hold 3.1%. Sequenced here: peripheral blood, sampled on day 0 of MenACWY control vaccination. These receptors came from an adult in good health. The CDR3 runs from the conserved cysteine through the conserved F or W. D genes are given only for firm matches. Not all rows give a size; the values are once, few, many and, for expanded clones, a class.

j_gene	len	abundance	d_gene	v_gene	CDR3nt	CDR3aa
TRBJ1-4	13	-	TRBD1	TRBV30	TGTGCCTGGTCAGGGGGCGCGGGAGAAAAACTGTTTTTT	CAWSGGAGEKLFF
TRBJ1-4	14	-	-	TRBV27	TGTGCCAGCAGTTTCGTAGCAACTAATGAAAAACTGTTTTTT	CASSFVATNEKLFF
TRBJ2-7	13	-	-	TRBV18	TGTGCCAGCTCACTTTTACAGGCCTACGAGCAGTACTTC	CASSLLQAYEQYF
TRBJ1-1	14	-	-	TRBV19	TGTGCCAGTAGTATAGTTAGCGGGCCCTCTGAAGCTTTCTTT	CASSIVSGPSEAFF
TRBJ2-6	17	once	TRBD2	TRBV7-9	TGTGCCAGCAGCCTTACTAGCGGGGGTGCTGGGGCCAACGTCCTGACTTTC	CASSLTSGGAGANVLTF
TRBJ1-6	15	-	TRBD1	TRBV10-2	TGCGCCAGCAGAAACTGGACAGGGGGTAATTCACCCCTCCACTTT	CASRNWTGGNSPLHF
TRBJ1-1	15	once	-	TRBV5-1	TGCGCCAGCAGCTCAGCCGCCGCCCGGCCAGAAAGGGCTTTCTTT	CASSSAAARPERAFF
TRBJ2-3	16	-	TRBD2	TRBV5-4	TGTGCCAGCAGCCCAACTAGCGGGGGGTCTGGGGATACGCAGTATTTT	CASSPTSGGSGDTQYF
TRBJ2-3	15	-	-	TRBV7-9	TGTGCCAGCAGCCTTCAGGGAACTAGCACAGATACGCAGTATTTT	CASSLQGTSTDTQYF
TRBJ1-1	12	-	-	TRBV25-1	TGTGCCAGCAGTGAATGGAACACTGAAGCTTTCTTT	CASSEWNTEAFF
TRBJ1-6	18	-	TRBD1	TRBV7-6	TGTGCCAGCAGCCCCGCCCAACAGGGGAATTCCTATAATTCACCCCTCCACTTT	CASSPAQQGNSYNSPLHF
TRBJ2-4	16	once	TRBD2	TRBV2	TGTGCCAACAGAGAACTAGCGGGGGGGCGTTTAAACATTCAGTACTTC	CANRELAGGRLNIQYF
TRBJ1-5	14	-	TRBD1	TRBV2	TGTGCCAGCAGTTCCGGACAGGCGGGGCAGCCCCAGCATTTT	CASSSGQAGQPQHF
TRBJ2-5	13	-	-	TRBV2	TGTGCCAGCAGTTTGGAGGGTGCGGGGACCCAGTACTTC	CASSLEGAGTQYF
TRBJ1-2	15	-	-	TRBV27	TGTGCCAGCAGTTTACGGTGGGATACCAACTATGGCTACACCTTC	CASSLRWDTNYGYTF
TRBJ1-5	14	-	-	TRBV5-1	TGCGCCAGCAGCCCCGGGACACAAAATCAGCCCCAGCATTTT	CASSPGTQNQPQHF
TRBJ2-3	18	-	TRBD2	TRBV29-1	TGCAGCGTTGAAGATCGGCGGGGGAAGGGGATCCGCACAGATACGCAGTATTTT	CSVEDRRGKGIRTDTQYF
TRBJ1-1	15	once	-	TRBV6-5	TGTGCCAGCAGTTACAGAAAGTCAGGGGTCACTGAAGCTTTCTTT	CASSYRKSGVTEAFF
TRBJ2-7	12	-	-	TRBV7-9	TGTGCCAGCAGCCGAGAAACCTACGAGCAGTACTTC	CASSRETYEQYF
TRBJ2-3	15	-	-	TRBV19	TGTGCCAGTAGTAGCATCCTAAGACACACAGATACGCAGTATTTT	CASSSILRHTDTQYF
TRBJ1-5	15	-	TRBD1	TRBV19	TGTGCCAGTAGTATTATCGGGACAGGGTACCAGCCCCAGCATTTT	CASSIIGTGYQPQHF
TRBJ1-3	13	-	-	TRBV27	TGTGCCAGCAGTTTGACGGCTGGAAACACCATATATTTT	CASSLTAGNTIYF
TRBJ2-1	16	-	TRBD2	TRBV27	TGTGCCAGCAGTGCCTCGTTAGCGGGGGGATTAAGTGAGCAGTTCTTC	CASSASLAGGLSEQFF
TRBJ1-5	14	-	TRBD1	TRBV7-2	TGTGCCAGCAGCCCTTGGACAGGGAATCAGCCCCAGCATTTT	CASSPWTGNQPQHF
TRBJ2-2	14	-	-	TRBV19	TGTGCCAGTAGTGGTGGGGATAACACCGGGGAGCTGTTTTTT	CASSGGDNTGELFF
TRBJ2-7	14	-	-	TRBV5-6	TGTGCCAGCATCCCAGCTGGAGGGGTCGGCGAGCAGTACTTC	CASIPAGGVGEQYF
TRBJ2-5	15	-	-	TRBV7-6	TGTGCCAGCAGCTTAAATGGAGGGAGCCAAGAGACCCAGTACTTC	CASSLNGGSQETQYF
TRBJ1-5	13	-	-	TRBV30	TGTGCCTGGAGTGTACAGGGCGCTCAGCCCCAGCATTTT	CAWSVQGAQPQHF
TRBJ2-7	13	-	-	TRBV29-1	TGCAGCGTTGAGGGGACGGAAGCCTACGAGCAGTACTTC	CSVEGTEAYEQYF
TRBJ2-3	17	once	-	TRBV4-2	TGTGCCAGCAGCCAAGAGAAGGGGGGGGGCCCGACAGATACGCAGTATTTT	CASSQEKGGGPTDTQYF
TRBJ2-1	14	-	-	TRBV7-9	TGTGCCAGCAGCGGAGACAGAAGGGGAAATGAGCAGTTCTTC	CASSGDRRGNEQFF
TRBJ1-2	13	once	-	TRBV5-1	TGCGCCAGCAGCCCCGACCTTAACTATGGCTACACCTTC	CASSPDLNYGYTF
TRBJ1-2	16	-	-	TRBV29-1	TGCAGCGTTGAAGAACCGGACGGAAGAGCTAACTATGGCTACACCTTC	CSVEEPDGRANYGYTF
TRBJ2-3	19	once	TRBD2	TRBV4-1	TGCGCCAGCAGCCATTCTAGCGGGGGCCTCGGAACTAGCACAGATACGCAGTATTTT	CASSHSSGGLGTSTDTQYF
TRBJ2-7	14	-	-	TRBV5-4	TGTGCCAGCAGCTTGGGTGGAGGGGGTAAAGGGCAGTACTTC	CASSLGGGGKGQYF
TRBJ2-7	15	-	-	TRBV7-7	TGTGCTAGCAGCTCTCTAGGGAAGTCAAAGTACGAGCAGTACTTC	CASSSLGKSKYEQYF
TRBJ2-3	15	-	TRBD2	TRBV9	TGTGCCAGCAGCGACCCCGGGGGGTCTTCAGATACGCAGTATTTT	CASSDPGGSSDTQYF
TRBJ1-1	12	-	-	TRBV5-4	TGTGCCAGCAGCTTGGAGGGGACTGAAGCTTTCTTT	CASSLEGTEAFF
TRBJ1-1	11	few	-	TRBV7-9	TGTGCCAGCAGTCAGACAGGAGGAGCTTTCTTT	CASSQTGGAFF